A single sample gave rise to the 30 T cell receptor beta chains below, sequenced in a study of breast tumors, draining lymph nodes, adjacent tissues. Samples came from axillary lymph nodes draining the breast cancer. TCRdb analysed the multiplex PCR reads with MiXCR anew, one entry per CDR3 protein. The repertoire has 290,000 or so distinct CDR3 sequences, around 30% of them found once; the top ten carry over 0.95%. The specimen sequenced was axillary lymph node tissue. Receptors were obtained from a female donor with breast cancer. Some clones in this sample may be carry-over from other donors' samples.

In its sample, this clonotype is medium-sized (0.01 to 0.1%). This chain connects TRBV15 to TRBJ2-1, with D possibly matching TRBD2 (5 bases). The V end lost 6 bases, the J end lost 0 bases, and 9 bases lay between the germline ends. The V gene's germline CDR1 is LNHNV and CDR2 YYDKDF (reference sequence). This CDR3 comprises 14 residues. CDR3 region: CATSPGNSYNEQFF. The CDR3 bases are TGTGCCACCAGTCCGGGAAACTCCTACAATGAGCAGTTCTTC.

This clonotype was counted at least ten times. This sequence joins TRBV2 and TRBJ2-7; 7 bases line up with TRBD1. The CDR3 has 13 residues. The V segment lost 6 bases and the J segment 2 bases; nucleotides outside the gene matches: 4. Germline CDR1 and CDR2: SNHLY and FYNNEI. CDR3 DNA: TGTGCCAGCAGCCCGGACAGGCCCTACGAGCAGTACTTC. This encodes CASSPDRPYEQYF.

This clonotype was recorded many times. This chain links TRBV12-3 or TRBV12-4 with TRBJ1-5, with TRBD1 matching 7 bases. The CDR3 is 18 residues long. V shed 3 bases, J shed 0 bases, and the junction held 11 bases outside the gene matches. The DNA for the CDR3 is TGTGCCAGCAGTTTCGAGGGGGCTCGTCTTAGTAGCAATCAGCCCCAGCATTTT. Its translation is CASSFEGARLSSNQPQHF.

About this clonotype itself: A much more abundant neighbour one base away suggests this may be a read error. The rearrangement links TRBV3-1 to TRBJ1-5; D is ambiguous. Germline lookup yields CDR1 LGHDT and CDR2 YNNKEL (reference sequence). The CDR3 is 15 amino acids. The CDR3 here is CAGSQGGISNQPQHF. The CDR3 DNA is TGTGCCGGCAGCCAAGGAGGGATTAGCAATCAGCCCCAGCATTTT.

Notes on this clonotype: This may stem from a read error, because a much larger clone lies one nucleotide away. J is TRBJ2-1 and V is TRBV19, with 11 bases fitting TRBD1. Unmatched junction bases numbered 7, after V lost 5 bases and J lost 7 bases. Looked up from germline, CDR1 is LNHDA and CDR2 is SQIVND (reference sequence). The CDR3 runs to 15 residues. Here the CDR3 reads CASSQDRGHWNEQFF. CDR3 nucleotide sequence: TGTGCCAGTAGTCAGGACAGGGGGCACTGGAATGAGCAGTTCTTC.

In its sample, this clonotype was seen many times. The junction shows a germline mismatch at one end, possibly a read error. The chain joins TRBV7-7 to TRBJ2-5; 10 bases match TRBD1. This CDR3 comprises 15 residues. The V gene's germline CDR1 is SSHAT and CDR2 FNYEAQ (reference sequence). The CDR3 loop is CASSLVGTGEETQYF. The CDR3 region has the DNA TGTGCTAGCAGCTTAGTGGGGACAGGGGAAGAGACCCAGTACTTC. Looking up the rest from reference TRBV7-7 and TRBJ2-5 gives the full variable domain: GAGVSQSPRYKVTKRGQDVTLRCDPISSHATLYWYQQALGQGPEFLTYFNYEAQPDKSGLPSDRFSAERPEGSISTLTIQRTEQRDSAMYRCASSLVGTGEETQYFGPGTRLLVL.

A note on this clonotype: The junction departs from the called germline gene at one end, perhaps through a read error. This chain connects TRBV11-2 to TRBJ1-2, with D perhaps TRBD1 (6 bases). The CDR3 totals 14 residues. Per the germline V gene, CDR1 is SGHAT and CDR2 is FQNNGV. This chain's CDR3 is CASGLVQGAYGYTF. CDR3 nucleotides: TGTGCCAGCGGCTTAGTACAGGGAGCGTATGGCTACACCTTC.

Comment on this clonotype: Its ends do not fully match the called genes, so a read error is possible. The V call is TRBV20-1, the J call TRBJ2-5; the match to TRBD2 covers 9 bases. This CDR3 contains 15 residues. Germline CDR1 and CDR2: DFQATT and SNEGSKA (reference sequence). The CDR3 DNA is TGCGGTGCGCGGGCTAGCGGGAAGGGTCGGGAGACCCAGTACTTC. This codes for CGARASGKGRETQYF.

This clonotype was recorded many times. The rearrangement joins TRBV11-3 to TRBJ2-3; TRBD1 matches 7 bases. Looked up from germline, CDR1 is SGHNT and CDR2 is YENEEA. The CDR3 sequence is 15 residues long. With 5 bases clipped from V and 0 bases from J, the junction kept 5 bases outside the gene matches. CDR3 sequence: CASSLGQVSTDTQYF. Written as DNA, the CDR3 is TGTGCCAGCAGCCTCGGACAGGTTAGCACAGATACGCAGTATTTT.

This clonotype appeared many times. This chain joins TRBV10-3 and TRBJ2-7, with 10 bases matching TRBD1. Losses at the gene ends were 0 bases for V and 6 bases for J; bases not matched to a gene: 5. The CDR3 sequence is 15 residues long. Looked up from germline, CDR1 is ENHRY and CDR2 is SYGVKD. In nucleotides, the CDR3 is TGTGCCATCAGTGAGTCGATTGGACAGGGGGGCGAGCAGTACTTC. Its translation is CAISESIGQGGEQYF.

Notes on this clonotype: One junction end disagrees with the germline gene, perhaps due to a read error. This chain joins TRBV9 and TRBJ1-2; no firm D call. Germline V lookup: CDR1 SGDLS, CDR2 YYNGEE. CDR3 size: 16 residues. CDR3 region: CASSVGLIGDNYAYIF. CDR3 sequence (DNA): TGTGCCAGCAGCGTAGGGTTGATTGGGGATAACTATGCCTACATCTTC.

For the CDR3, the DNA is TGTGCCAGCAGCGTAGCCGGCGGGGTAGCGGGAGATGGGAATGAGCAGTTCTTC. Its translation: CASSVAGGVAGDGNEQFF. The V and J genes are TRBV9 and TRBJ2-1; TRBD2 aligns across 9 bases. The CDR3 totals 18 residues. The ends lost 0 bases at V and 7 bases at J; junction bases unmatched: 14. Germline CDR1 is SGDLS and CDR2 is YYNGEE.

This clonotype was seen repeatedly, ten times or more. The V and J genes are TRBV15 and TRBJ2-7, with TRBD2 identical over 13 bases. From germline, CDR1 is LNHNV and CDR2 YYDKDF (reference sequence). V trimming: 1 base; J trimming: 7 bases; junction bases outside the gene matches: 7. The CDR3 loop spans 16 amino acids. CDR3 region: CATSRGGLAGPLEQYF. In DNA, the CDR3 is TGTGCCACCAGCAGAGGGGGACTAGCGGGGCCACTGGAGCAGTACTTC.

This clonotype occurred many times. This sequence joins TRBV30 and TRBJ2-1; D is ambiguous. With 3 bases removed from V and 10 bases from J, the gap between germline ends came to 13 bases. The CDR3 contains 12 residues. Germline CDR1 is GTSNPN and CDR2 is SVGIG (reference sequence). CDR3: CAWRAQAREQFF. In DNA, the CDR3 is TGTGCCTGGAGGGCACAAGCGAGAGAGCAGTTCTTC.

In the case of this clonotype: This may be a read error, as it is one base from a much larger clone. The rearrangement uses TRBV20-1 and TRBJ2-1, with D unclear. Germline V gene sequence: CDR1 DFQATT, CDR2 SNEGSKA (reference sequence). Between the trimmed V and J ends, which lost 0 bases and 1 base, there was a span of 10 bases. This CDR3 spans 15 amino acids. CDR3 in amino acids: CSARDPTNSYNEQFF. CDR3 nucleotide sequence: TGCAGTGCTAGAGATCCGACGAATTCCTACAATGAGCAGTTCTTC.

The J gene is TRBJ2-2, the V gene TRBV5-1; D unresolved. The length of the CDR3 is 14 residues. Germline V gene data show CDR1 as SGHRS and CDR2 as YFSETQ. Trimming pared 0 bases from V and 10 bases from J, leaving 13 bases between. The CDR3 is CASSLVYGGKELFF. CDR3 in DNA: TGCGCCAGCAGCTTGGTGTACGGTGGTAAGGAGCTGTTTTTT.

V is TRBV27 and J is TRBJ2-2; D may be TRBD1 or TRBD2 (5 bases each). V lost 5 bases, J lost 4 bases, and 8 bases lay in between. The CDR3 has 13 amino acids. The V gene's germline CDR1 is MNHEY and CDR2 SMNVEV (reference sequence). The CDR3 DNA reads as TGTGCCAGCAGTCCGGGGCCCACCGGGGAGCTGTTTTTT. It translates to CASSPGPTGELFF.

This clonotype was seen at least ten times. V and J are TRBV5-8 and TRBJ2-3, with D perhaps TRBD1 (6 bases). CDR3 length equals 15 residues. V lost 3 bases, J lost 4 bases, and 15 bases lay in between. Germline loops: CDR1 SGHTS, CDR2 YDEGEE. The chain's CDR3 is CASSSGANWADTQYF. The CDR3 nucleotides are TGTGCCAGCAGCTCAGGGGCTAATTGGGCAGATACGCAGTATTTT.

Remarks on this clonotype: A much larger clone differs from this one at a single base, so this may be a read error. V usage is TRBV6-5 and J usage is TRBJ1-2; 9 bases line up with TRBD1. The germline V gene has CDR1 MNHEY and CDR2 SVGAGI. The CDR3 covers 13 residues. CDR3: CASGYGTGFGYTF. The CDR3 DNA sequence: TGTGCCAGCGGTTACGGGACAGGGTTTGGCTACACCTTC.

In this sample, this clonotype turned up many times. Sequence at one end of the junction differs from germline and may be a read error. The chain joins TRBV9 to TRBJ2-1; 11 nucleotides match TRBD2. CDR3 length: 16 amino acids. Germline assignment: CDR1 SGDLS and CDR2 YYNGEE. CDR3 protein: CASSVGVAGGYSEQFF. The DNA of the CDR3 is TGTGCCAGCAGCGTAGGGGTAGCGGGAGGGTACAGTGAGCAGTTCTTC.

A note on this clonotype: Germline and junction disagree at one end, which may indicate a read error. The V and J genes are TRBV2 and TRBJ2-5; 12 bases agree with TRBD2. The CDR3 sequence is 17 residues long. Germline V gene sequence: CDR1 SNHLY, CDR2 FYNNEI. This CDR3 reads CACSASPGLAGRETQYF. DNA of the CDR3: TGTGCCTGCAGTGCCTCTCCAGGACTAGCGGGAAGGGAGACCCAGTACTTC.

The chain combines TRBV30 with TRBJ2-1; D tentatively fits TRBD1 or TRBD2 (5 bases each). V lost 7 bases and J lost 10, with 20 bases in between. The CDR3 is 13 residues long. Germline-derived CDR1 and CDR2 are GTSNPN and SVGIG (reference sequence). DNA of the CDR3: TGTGCCTCTTATTCCGGGGCTAGGTTAGAGCAGTTCTTC. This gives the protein CASYSGARLEQFF.

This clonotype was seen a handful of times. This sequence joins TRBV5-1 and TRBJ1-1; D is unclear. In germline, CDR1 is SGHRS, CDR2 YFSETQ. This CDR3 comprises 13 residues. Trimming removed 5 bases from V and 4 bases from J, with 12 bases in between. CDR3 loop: CASSLGMGTEAFF. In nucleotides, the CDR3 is TGCGCCAGCAGTCTCGGTATGGGCACTGAAGCTTTCTTT. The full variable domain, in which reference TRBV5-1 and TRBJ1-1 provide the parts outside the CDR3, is KAGVTQTPRYLIKTRGQQVTLSCSPISGHRSVSWYQQTPGQGLQFLFEYFSETQRNKGNFPGRFSGRQFSNSRSEMNVSTLELGDSALYLCASSLGMGTEAFFGQGTRLTVV.

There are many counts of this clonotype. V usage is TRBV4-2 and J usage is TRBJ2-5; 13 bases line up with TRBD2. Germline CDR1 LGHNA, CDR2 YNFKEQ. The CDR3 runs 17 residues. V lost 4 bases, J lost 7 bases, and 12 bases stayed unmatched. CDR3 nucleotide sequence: TGTGCCAGCAGCCCGACTAGCGGGAGGTCTCGATACGGGACCCAGTACTTC. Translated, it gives CASSPTSGRSRYGTQYF.

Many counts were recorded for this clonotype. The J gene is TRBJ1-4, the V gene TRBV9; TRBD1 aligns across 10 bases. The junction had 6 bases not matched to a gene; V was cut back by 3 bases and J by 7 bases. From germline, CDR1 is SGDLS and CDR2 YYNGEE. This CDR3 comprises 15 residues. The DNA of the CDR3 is TGTGCCAGCAGCGACGAGACAGGGGGCGGTGAAAAACTGTTTTTT. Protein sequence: CASSDETGGGEKLFF. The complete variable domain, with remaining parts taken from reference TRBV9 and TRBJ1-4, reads DSGVTQTPKHLITATGQRVTLRCSPRSGDLSVYWYQQSLDQGLQFLIQYYNGEERAKGNILERFSAQQFPDLHSELNLSSLELGDSALYFCASSDETGGGEKLFFGSGTQLSVL.

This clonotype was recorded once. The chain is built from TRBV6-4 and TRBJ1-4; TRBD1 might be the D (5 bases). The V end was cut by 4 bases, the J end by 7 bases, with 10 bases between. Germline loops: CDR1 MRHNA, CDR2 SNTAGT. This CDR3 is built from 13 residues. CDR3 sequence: CASSVWGGEKLFF. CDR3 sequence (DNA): TGTGCCAGCAGTGTATGGGGGGGTGAAAAACTGTTTTTT.

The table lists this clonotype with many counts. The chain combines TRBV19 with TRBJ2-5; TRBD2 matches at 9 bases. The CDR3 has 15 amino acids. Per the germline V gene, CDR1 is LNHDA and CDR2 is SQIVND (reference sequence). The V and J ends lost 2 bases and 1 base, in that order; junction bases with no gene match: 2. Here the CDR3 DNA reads TGTGCCAGTAGTATACTAGCGGGATTCCAAGAGACCCAGTACTTC. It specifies CASSILAGFQETQYF.

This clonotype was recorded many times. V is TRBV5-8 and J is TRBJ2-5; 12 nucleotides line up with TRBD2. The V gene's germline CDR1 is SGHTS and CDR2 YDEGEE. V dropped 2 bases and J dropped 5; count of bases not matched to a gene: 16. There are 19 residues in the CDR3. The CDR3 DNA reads TGTGCCAGCAGCTTTAGACTAGCGGGAGCCAGCGATCTACTGGAGACCCAGTACTTC. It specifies CASSFRLAGASDLLETQYF.

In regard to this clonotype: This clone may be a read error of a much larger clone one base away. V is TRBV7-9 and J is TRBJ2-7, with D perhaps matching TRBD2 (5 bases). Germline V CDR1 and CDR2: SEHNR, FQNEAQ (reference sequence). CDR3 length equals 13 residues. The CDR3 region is CASMAGPSYKQYF. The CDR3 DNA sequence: TGTGCCAGCATGGCGGGCCCCTCCTACAAGCAGTACTTC.

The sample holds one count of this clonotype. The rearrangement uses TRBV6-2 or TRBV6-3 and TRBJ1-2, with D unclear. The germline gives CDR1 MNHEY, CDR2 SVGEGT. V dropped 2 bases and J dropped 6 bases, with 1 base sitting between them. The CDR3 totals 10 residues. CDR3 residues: CASSYNGYTF. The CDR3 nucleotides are TGTGCCAGCAGTTACAATGGCTACACCTTC.